These T cell receptor beta chains were read from a single sample in a study of a mutant IDH1 vaccine in newly diagnosed glioma. The data were produced by immunoSEQ multiplex PCR, yet TCRdb's version contains in-frame clones alone and is incomplete. The table includes about 59,000 clones, 91% detected once. The sequencing here drew on PBMCs, taken from a glioma patient treated with radiotherapy, temozolomide or both. The receptors shown here come from a man in his fifties or sixties with glioma. The conserved cysteine and the conserved F or W are not part of the CDR3 here.

j_call: TRBJ1-1
v_call: TRBV6-1
cdr3_aa: ASSWGQNTEAF

j_call: TRBJ2-3
v_call: TRBV2
cdr3_aa: AIPKRGRTDTQY

j_call: TRBJ1-5
v_call: TRBV4-3
cdr3_aa: ASSLSFAGLTSNQPQH

j_call: TRBJ1-5
v_call: TRBV19
cdr3_aa: ASNPGDLPQPQH

j_call: TRBJ2-7
v_call: TRBV5-6
cdr3_aa: ASSGRPGDEQY

j_call: TRBJ1-2
v_call: TRBV14
cdr3_aa: ASSPLGGAAGYT

j_call: TRBJ1-6
v_call: TRBV6-5
cdr3_aa: ASSGQGGRDSPLH

j_call: TRBJ1-2
v_call: TRBV6-5
cdr3_aa: ASSPPSFYGYT

j_call: TRBJ2-5
v_call: TRBV5-6
cdr3_aa: ASSFASTDGTQY

j_call: TRBJ2-7
v_call: TRBV15
cdr3_aa: ATSMFSGAFSYEQY

j_call: TRBJ2-3
v_call: TRBV6-4
cdr3_aa: ASSDSAGSTDTQY

j_call: TRBJ2-1
v_call: TRBV6-1
cdr3_aa: ASSETSPPGNEQF

j_call: TRBJ2-5
v_call: TRBV5-1
cdr3_aa: ASSIGTSGVETQY

j_call: TRBJ1-1
v_call: TRBV5-4
cdr3_aa: ASRRGGTEAF

j_call: TRBJ1-1
v_call: TRBV19
cdr3_aa: ASRKTENTEAF

j_call: TRBJ2-7
v_call: TRBV2
cdr3_aa: ASKPDRGYEQY

j_call: TRBJ2-7
v_call: TRBV5-8
cdr3_aa: ASSLPSYEQY

j_call: TRBJ2-7
v_call: TRBV10-2
cdr3_aa: ASSEFGNYEQY

j_call: TRBJ1-2
v_call: TRBV5-6
cdr3_aa: ASSSLRTGGGYGYT

j_call: TRBJ1-2
v_call: TRBV6-5
cdr3_aa: ASSSQGLEGYGYT

j_call: TRBJ1-1
v_call: TRBV5-4
cdr3_aa: ASSPRGGTEAF

j_call: TRBJ2-1
v_call: TRBV13
cdr3_aa: ASSFSLRGGKLYNEQF

j_call: TRBJ2-7
v_call: TRBV4-1
cdr3_aa: ASSQEWDLTYEQY

j_call: TRBJ2-1
v_call: TRBV18
cdr3_aa: ASSPTSGTYNEQF

j_call: TRBJ1-5
v_call: TRBV30
cdr3_aa: ACQVPGRGNQPQH

j_call: TRBJ2-7
v_call: TRBV18
cdr3_aa: ASSRGTGESHEQY

j_call: TRBJ2-6
v_call: TRBV5-4
cdr3_aa: ASSLAGGHRSGANVLT

j_call: TRBJ2-7
v_call: TRBV5-1
cdr3_aa: ASSLVALGGGPYEQY